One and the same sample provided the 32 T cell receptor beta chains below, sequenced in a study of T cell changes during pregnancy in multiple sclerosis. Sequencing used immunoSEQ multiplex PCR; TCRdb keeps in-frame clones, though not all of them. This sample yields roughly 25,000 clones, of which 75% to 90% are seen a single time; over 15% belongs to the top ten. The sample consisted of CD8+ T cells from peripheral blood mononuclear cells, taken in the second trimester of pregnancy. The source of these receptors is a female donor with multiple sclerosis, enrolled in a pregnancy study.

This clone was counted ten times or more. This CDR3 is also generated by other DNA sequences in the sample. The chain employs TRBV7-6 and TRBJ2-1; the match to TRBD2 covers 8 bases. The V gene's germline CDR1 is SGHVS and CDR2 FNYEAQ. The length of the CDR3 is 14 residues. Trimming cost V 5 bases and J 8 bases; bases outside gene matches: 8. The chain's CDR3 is CASSIGGEADEQFF. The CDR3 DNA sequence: TGTGCCAGCAGCATCGGGGGGGAGGCCGATGAGCAGTTCTTC.

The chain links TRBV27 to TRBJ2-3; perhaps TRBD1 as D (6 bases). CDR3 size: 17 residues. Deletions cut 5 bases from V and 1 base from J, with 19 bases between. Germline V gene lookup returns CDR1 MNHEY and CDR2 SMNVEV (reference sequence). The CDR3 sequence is CASSPLTPGVRTDTQYF. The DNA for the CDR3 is TGTGCCAGCAGTCCGCTCACCCCAGGGGTCCGCACAGATACGCAGTATTTT.

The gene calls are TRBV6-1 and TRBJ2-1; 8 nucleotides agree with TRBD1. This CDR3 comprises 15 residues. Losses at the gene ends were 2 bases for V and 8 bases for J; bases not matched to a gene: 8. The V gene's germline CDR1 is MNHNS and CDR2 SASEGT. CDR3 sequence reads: CASSERGQGGHEQFF. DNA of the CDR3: TGTGCCAGCAGTGAAAGAGGACAGGGAGGCCATGAGCAGTTCTTC.

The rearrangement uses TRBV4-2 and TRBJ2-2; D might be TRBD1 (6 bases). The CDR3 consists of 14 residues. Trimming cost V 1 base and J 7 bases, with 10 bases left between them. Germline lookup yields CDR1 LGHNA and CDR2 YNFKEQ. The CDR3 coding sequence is TGTGCCAGCAGCCAAGCACAGGGTTTCGGGGAGCTGTTTTTT. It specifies CASSQAQGFGELFF.

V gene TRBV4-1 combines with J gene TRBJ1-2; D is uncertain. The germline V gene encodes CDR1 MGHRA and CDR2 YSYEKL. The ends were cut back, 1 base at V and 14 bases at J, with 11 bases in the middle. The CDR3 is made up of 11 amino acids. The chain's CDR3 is CASSQARLITF. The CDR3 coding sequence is TGCGCCAGCAGCCAAGCGAGGCTAATTACCTTC.

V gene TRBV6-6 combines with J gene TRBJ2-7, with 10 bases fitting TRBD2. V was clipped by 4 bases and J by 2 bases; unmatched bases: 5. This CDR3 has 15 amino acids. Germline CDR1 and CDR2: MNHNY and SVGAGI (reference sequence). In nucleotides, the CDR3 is TGTGCCAGCAGTTTGACTAGCGGGTCAACCTACGAGCAGTACTTC. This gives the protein CASSLTSGSTYEQYF.

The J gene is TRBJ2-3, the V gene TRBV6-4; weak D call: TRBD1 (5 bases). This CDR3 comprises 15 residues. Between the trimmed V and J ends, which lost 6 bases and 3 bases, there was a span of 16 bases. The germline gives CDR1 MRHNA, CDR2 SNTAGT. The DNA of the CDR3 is TGTGCCAGCAGCCTGAAAGGGGAAGCAACAGATACGCAGTATTTT. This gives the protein CASSLKGEATDTQYF.

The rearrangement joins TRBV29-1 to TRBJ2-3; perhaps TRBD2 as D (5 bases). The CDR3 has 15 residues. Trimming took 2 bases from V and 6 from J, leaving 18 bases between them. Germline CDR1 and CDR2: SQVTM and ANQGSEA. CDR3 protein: CSVETRGQPWDTQYF. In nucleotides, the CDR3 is TGCAGCGTTGAAACACGCGGGCAGCCGTGGGATACGCAGTATTTT.

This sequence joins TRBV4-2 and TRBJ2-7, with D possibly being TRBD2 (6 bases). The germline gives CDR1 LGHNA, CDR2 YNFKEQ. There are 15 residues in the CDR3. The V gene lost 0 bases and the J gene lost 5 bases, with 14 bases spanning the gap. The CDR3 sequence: CASSQDMGGSDEQYF. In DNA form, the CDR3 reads TGTGCCAGCAGCCAAGATATGGGGGGATCGGACGAGCAGTACTTC.

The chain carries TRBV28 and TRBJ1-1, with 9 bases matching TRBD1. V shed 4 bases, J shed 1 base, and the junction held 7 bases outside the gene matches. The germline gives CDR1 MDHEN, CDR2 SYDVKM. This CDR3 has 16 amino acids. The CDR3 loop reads CASSYGQGWGNTEAFF. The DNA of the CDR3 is TGTGCCAGCAGTTATGGACAGGGGTGGGGGAACACTGAAGCTTTCTTT.

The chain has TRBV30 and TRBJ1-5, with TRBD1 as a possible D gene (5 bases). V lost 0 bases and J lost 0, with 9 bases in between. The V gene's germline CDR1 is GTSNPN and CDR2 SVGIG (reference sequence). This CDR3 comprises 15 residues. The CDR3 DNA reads TGTGCCTGGAGTGTAGGGGATAATAGCAATCAGCCCCAGCATTTT. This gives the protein CAWSVGDNSNQPQHF.

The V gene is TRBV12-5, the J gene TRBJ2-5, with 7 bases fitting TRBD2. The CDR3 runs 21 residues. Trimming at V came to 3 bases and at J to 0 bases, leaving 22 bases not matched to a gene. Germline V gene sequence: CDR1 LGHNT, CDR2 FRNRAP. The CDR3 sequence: CASGFDPPVLRESVYQETQYF. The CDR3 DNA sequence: TGTGCTAGTGGTTTCGACCCCCCTGTTCTGCGGGAGTCCGTTTACCAAGAGACCCAGTACTTC. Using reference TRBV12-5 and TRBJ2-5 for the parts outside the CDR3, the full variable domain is DARVTQTPRHKVTEMGQEVTMRCQPILGHNTVFWYRQTMMQGLELLAYFRNRAPLDDSGMPKDRFSAEMPDATLATLKIQPSEPRDSAVYFCASGFDPPVLRESVYQETQYFGPGTRLLVL.

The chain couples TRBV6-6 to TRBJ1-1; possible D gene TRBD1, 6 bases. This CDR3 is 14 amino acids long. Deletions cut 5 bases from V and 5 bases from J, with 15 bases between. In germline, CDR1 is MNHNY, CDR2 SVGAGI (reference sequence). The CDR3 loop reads CASSTNLQGTEAFF. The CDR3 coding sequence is TGTGCCAGCAGTACCAACCTACAGGGAACTGAAGCTTTCTTT.

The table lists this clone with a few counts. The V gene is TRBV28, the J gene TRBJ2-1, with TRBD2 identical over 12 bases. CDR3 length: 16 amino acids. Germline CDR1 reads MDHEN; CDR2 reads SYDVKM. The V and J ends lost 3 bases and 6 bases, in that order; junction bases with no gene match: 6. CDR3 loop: CASSFTLAGGRNEQFF. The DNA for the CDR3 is TGTGCCAGCAGTTTCACCCTAGCGGGAGGGCGCAATGAGCAGTTCTTC.

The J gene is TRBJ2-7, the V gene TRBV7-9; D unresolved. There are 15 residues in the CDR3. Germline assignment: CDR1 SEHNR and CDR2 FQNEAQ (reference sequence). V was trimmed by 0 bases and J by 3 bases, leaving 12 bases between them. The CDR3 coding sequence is TGTGCCAGCAGCTTAGCGAGATCAGGTAACTACGAGCAGTACTTC. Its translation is CASSLARSGNYEQYF.

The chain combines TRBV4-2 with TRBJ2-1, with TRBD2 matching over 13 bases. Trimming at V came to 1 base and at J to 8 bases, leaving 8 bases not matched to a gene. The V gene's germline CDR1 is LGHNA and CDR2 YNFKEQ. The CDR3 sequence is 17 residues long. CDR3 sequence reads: CASSQVLGLAGDHEQFF. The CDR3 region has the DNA TGTGCCAGCAGCCAAGTCCTCGGACTAGCGGGAGATCATGAGCAGTTCTTC.

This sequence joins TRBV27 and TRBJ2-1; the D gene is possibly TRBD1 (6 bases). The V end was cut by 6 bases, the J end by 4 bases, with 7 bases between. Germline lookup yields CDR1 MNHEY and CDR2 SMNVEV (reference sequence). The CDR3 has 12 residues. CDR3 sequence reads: CASRRGYNEQFF. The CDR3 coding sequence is TGTGCCAGCAGGAGGGGGTACAATGAGCAGTTCTTC.

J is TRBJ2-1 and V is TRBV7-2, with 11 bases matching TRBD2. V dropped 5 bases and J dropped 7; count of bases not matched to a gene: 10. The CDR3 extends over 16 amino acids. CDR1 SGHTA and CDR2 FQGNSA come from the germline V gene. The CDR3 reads CASSLRTSGRGNEQFF. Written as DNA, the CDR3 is TGTGCCAGCAGCCTAAGAACTAGCGGGAGAGGTAATGAGCAGTTCTTC.

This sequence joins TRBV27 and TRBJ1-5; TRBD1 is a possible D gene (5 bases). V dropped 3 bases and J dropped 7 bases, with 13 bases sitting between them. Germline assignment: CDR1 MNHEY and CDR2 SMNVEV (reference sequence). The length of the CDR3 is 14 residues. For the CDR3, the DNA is TGTGCCAGCAGTTTTGGTCAGGGAGGACAGCCCCAGCATTTT. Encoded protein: CASSFGQGGQPQHF.

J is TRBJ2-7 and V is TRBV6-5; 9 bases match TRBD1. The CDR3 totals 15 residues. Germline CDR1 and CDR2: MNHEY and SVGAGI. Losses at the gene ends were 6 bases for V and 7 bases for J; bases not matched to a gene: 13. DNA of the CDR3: TGTGCCAGCAGAGAACATCTACAGGGGGCGCTAGAGCAGTACTTC. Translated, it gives CASREHLQGALEQYF.

The CDR3 protein is CASSFEIKREKDEQFF. The CDR3 DNA reads as TGTGCCAGCAGCTTTGAGATCAAGCGGGAGAAGGATGAGCAGTTCTTC. The genes are TRBV7-9 and TRBJ2-1; 8 bases are a match to TRBD2. The CDR3 extends over 16 amino acids. The ends lost 3 bases at V and 8 bases at J; junction bases unmatched: 12. The germline V gene has CDR1 SEHNR and CDR2 FQNEAQ (reference sequence).

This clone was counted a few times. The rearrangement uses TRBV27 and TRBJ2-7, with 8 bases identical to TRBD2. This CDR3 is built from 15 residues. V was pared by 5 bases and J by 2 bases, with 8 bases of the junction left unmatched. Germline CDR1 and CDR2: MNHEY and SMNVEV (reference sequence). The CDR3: CASSTKLAEAYEQYF. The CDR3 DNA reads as TGTGCCAGCAGTACAAAACTAGCGGAGGCCTACGAGCAGTACTTC.

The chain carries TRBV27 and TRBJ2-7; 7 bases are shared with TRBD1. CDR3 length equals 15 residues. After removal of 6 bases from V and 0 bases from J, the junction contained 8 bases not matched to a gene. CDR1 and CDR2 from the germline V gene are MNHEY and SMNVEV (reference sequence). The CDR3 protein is CASSPGWDSSYEQYF. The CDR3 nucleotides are TGTGCCAGCAGCCCAGGGTGGGACAGCTCCTACGAGCAGTACTTC.

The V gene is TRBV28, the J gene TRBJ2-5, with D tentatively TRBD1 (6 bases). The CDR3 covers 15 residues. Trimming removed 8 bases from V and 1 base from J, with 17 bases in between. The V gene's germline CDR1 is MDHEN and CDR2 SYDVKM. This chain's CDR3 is CASLPTGLIQETQYF. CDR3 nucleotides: TGTGCCAGCCTTCCTACAGGGCTTATCCAAGAGACCCAGTACTTC.

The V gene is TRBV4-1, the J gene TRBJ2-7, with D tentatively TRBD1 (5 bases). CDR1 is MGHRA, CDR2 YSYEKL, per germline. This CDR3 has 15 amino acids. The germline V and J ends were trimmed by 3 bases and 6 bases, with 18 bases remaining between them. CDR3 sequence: CASSQAQGRSSEQYF. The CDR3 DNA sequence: TGCGCCAGCAGCCAGGCGCAGGGCAGATCGTCCGAGCAGTACTTC.

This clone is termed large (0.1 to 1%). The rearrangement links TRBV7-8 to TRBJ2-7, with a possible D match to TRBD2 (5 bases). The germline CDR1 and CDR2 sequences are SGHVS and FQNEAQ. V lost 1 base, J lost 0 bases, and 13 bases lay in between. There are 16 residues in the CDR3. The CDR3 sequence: CASSLVSGKSSYEQYF. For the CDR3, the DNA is TGTGCCAGCAGCTTAGTTTCCGGGAAAAGCTCCTACGAGCAGTACTTC.

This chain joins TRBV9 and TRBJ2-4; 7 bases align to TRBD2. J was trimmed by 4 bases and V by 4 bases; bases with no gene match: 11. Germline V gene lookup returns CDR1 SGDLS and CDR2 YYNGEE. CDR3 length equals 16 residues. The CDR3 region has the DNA TGTGCCAGCAGCCCCCGAGTCGGCGGGAGTAAAAACATTCAGTACTTC. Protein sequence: CASSPRVGGSKNIQYF. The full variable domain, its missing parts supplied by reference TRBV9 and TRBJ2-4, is DSGVTQTPKHLITATGQRVTLRCSPRSGDLSVYWYQQSLDQGLQFLIQYYNGEERAKGNILERFSAQQFPDLHSELNLSSLELGDSALYFCASSPRVGGSKNIQYFGAGTRLSVL.

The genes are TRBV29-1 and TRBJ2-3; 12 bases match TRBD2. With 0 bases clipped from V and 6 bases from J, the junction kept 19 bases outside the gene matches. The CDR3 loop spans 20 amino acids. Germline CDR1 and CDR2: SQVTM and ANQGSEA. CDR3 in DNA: TGCAGCGTTGAAGATTCCCCGGGACTAGCGGGCGCCTTATCTTCCGATACGCAGTATTTT. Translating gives CSVEDSPGLAGALSSDTQYF.

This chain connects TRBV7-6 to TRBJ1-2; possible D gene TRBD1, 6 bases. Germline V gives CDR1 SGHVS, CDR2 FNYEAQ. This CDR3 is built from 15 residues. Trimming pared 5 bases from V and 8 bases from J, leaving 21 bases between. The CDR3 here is CASSTLRGPGWGYTF. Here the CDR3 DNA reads TGTGCCAGCAGCACGTTGCGGGGGCCCGGGTGGGGCTACACCTTC.

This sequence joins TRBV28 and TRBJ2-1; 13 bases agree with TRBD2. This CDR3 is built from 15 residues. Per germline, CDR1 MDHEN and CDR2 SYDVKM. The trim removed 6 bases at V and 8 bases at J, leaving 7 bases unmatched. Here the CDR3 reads CASRRTSGRVHEQFF. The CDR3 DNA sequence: TGTGCCAGCAGACGTACTAGCGGGAGGGTCCATGAGCAGTTCTTC.

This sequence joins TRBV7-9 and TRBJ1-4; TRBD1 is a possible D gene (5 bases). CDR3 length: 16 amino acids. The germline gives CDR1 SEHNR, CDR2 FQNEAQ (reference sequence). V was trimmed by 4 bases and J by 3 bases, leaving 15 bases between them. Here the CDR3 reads CASSSGGAGSNEKLFF. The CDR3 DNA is TGTGCCAGCAGCTCAGGAGGGGCCGGCTCTAATGAAAAACTGTTTTTT.

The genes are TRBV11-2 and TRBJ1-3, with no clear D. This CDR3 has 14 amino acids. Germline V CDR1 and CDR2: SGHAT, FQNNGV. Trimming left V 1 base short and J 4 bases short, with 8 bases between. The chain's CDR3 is CASSLVGSGNTIYF. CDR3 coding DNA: TGTGCCAGCAGCTTAGTGGGGAGCGGAAACACCATATATTTT.